The present TCR beta chain was sequenced within a study of T cell responses to AZD1222 COVID-19 vaccine. Findings and limits, study-wide: Vaccination with two AZD1222 doses was followed by a rise in Spike-specific TCR breadth and depth. Reportedly, nearly half the spike-specific TCRs target unmutated variant regions.

With 4 bases removed from V and 0 bases from J, the gap between germline ends came to 10 bases. Germline loops: CDR1 GTSNPN, CDR2 SVGIG (reference sequence). This CDR3 is 14 amino acids long. With regard to this clone: Antigen: not known.

Repertoires were generated with immunoSEQ multiplex PCR, while TCRdb's copy carries only in-frame clones and drops some. The table lists fewer than 85,000 clones, over 75% of them singletons, with 15% to 20% in the top ten. This TCR derives from an adult who received the AZD1222 COVID-19 vaccine. The chain carries TRBV30 and TRBJ1-3; tentatively, D is TRBD1 (6 bases). The sample consisted of peripheral blood, taken 28 days after the second AZD1222 dose. DNA for the CDR3: TGTGCCTGGACAGGGGTGGGCTCTGGAAACACCATATATTTT. As protein: CAWTGVGSGNTIYF.